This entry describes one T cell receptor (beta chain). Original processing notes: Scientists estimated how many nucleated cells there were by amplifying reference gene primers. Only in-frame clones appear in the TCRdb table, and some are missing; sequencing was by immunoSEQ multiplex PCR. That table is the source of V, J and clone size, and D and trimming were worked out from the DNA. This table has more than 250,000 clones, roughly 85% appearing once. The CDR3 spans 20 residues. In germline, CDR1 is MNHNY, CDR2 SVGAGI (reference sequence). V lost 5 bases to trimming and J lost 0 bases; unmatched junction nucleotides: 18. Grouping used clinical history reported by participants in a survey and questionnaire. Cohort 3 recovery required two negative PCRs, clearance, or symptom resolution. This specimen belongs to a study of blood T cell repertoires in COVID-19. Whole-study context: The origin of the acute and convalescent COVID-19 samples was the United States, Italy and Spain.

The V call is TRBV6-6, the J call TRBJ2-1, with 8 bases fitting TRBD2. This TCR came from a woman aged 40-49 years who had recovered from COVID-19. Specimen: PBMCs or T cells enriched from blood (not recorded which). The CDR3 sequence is CASSRQTLRAGGSSYNEQFF. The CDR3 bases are TGTGCCAGCAGTCGACAGACCTTACGCGCGGGGGGAAGCTCCTACAATGAGCAGTTCTTC.